This T cell receptor beta chain was sequenced for a study of blood T cell repertoires in COVID-19. About the study: Whether acute or convalescent, the COVID-19 samples came from the United States, Italy and Spain. PBMCs, B-cell-depleted T cells, or T cells provided the cDNA or gDNA that made up the material.

Per the original data handling: Estimation of nucleated cell counts relied on the amplification of reference gene primers. The repertoire was sequenced with immunoSEQ multiplex PCR; TCRdb's copy has only in-frame clones and lacks some. V and J calls and clone size are those listed in that table; D and trimming were worked out from the DNA. The sample consists of tens of thousands of clones, nearly 90% of them appearing once. This CDR3 contains 13 residues. Per the germline V gene, CDR1 is SGHAT and CDR2 is FQNNGV. V shed 8 bases and J shed 4 bases, with 15 bases lying between them. The rearrangement uses TRBV11-2 and TRBJ2-7; a possible D gene is TRBD1 (7 bases). Sequenced input: peripheral blood. The TCR sequence derives from a man between 60 and 75 years old with active or convalescent COVID-19. Here the CDR3 DNA reads TGTGCCAGCTCAGGGGGGCGAGTATACGAGCAGTACTTC. Its translation: CASSGGRVYEQYF.